The sample holds a few counts of the clone carrying this TCR beta chain. Germline CDR1 reads SNHLY; CDR2 reads FYNNEI. Trimming stripped 7 bases from V and 8 bases from J, with 20 bases between. The CDR3 contains 14 residues. TCRdb redid the calling of the RT-PCR reads with MiXCR, one entry per CDR3 protein. The table has fewer than 800,000 distinct CDR3 sequences, around a sixth seen once. The data were taken from a study of response to subunit inactivated influenza vaccine. This TCR was recovered from a middle-aged man who received an inactivated influenza vaccine. Sequenced material: PBMCs from blood, taken approximately 12 days after vaccination. The V call is TRBV2, the J call TRBJ1-2, with TRBD1 as a possible D gene (5 bases). For the CDR3, the DNA is TGTGCCAGCAAGGGCGGCAGGGAAGTTTACGGCTACACCTTC. It is translated as CASKGGREVYGYTF.